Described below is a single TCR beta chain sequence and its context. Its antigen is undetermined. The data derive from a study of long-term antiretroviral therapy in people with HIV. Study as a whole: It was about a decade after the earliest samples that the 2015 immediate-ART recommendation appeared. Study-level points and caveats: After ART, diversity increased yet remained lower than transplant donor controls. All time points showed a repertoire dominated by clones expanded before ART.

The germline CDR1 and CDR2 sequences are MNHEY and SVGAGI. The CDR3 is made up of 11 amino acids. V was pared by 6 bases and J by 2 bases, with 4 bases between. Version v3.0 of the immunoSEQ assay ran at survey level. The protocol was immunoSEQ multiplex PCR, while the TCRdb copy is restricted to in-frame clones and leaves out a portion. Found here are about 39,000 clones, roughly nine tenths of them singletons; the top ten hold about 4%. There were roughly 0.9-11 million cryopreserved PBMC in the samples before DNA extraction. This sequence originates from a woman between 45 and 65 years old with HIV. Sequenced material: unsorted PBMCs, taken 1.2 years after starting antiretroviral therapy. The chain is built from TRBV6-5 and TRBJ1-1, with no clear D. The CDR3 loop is CASSRNTEAFF. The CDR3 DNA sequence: TGTGCCAGCAGCCGCAACACTGAAGCTTTCTTT.